This entry features one TCR beta chain sequence. Profiling relied on immunoSEQ multiplex PCR, and the TCRdb table lists in-frame clones only, not all of them. This sample has about 150,000 clones, with 80% to 90% found just once. The sample is drawn from a study of blood T cell repertoires in COVID-19. Specimen: peripheral blood. This TCR came from a man aged 70 or older with acute or convalescent COVID-19.

The CDR3 sequence: CASSVVGQASVGYTF. The CDR3 region has the DNA TGTGCCAGCAGCGTAGTGGGACAGGCCTCAGTTGGCTACACCTTC. This chain links TRBV9 with TRBJ1-2; 8 bases map to TRBD1. V lost 0 bases and J lost 7; bases outside the gene matches: 8. The germline V gene has CDR1 SGDLS and CDR2 YYNGEE. CDR3 length: 15 residues.